The source of this TCR beta chain is a study of T-cell reconstitution after alpha-beta-depleted transplantation in children. The CDR3 extends over 15 amino acids. This clonotype has a count of ten or more. Researchers prepared the TCRbeta library using unique molecular identifiers, the study reports. Each CDR3 protein gets one entry after TCRdb re-called the PCR reads with MiXCR. The repertoire has tens of thousands of distinct CDR3 sequences, 5% to 6.5% of them found once; the top ten carry 30%. Sequencing was performed on PBMCs, mostly from graft donor cells, taken 60 days after TCRalphabeta/CD19-depleted stem cell transplant. V is TRBV21-1 and J is TRBJ2-7; the tabulated D call, TRBD1, remains unverified against the DNA. TRBV21-1 is marked as a pseudogene. This receptor was obtained from a female patient between 2 and 15 years old who had a stem cell transplant for aplastic anemia, so the T cells may come from the graft donor. This chain's CDR3 is CASSQGTGGVNEQYF. As DNA, the CDR3 is TGTGCCAGCAGCCAAGGGACAGGGGGCGTAAACGAGCAGTACTTC.